The 21 T cell receptor beta chains below come from one sample, sequenced in a study of TET2 disruption in CD19-targeted CAR T cells. TCRdb keeps only in-frame clones here, not all; method: immunoSEQ multiplex PCR. With 25,000 to 30,000 clones in the sample, the ten largest clones hold 1.9%. Treatment described: autologous CTL019 cells: CD19 CAR with 4-1BB and CD3 zeta domains. These receptors have no known antigen. The sample consisted of CD8- CAR+ T cells sorted from cultured blood T cells, taken for CD19 CAR T cell therapy. Subset reported: CD8-negative CAR-positive T cells from the infusion product. All receptors come from a man aged 65-85 years with chronic lymphocytic leukemia.

Turning to this clone: Germline is not matched at one junction end, which may reflect a read error. The read halts 3 residues ahead of the CDR3 end, with the missing end drawn from the germline J gene. The chain links TRBV7-9 to TRBJ1-5; D is unresolved. The CDR3 totals 14 residues. Germline assignment: CDR1 SEHNR and CDR2 FQNEAQ (reference sequence). Here the CDR3 reads CSSSSIVGNKPQHF. Partial CDR3 DNA: TGTTCCAGCAGTTCCATCGTTGGCAATAAGCCC.

As regards this clone: Read sequence stops 3 residues before the CDR3 end, and the germline J gene provides the missing end. The V gene is TRBV19, the J gene TRBJ2-1, with 10 bases matching TRBD1. V dropped 6 bases and J dropped 4; count of bases not matched to a gene: 6. Germline loops: CDR1 LNHDA, CDR2 SQIVND (reference sequence). There are 15 residues in the CDR3. CDR3: CASRQGQGEYNEQFF. CDR3 DNA (partial): TGTGCCAGTAGACAAGGACAGGGGGAGTACAATGAG.

Notes on this clone: From the germline J gene comes the end of the CDR3, since the read stops 3 residues before it. The genes are TRBV20-1 and TRBJ2-3, with 13 bases matching TRBD2. Germline trimming cut 6 bases from V and 0 bases from J; bases unmatched to any gene: 9. Germline V gene lookup returns CDR1 DFQATT and CDR2 SNEGSKA (reference sequence). The CDR3 contains 17 residues. The DNA read from the CDR3 is TGCAGTGCAAAAGGACTAGCGGGGGTTTTTAGCACAGATACG. Translating it yields CSAKGLAGVFSTDT. Given in full, the CDR3 is CSAKGLAGVFSTDTQYF.

To note about this clone: The read halts 3 residues ahead of the CDR3 end, with the missing end drawn from the germline J gene. The chain has TRBV27 and TRBJ2-3, with 9 nucleotides matching TRBD1. Germline assignment: CDR1 MNHEY and CDR2 SMNVEV (reference sequence). V lost 5 bases and J lost 5; bases outside the gene matches: 8. The CDR3 has 15 residues. The CDR3 sequence is CASSLQGARVDTQYF. Partial CDR3 DNA: TGTGCCAGCAGTCTACAGGGGGCGCGGGTAGATACG.

In regard to this clone: The observed sequence ends 3 residues before the CDR3 terminus, with the missing tail filled in from the germline J gene. J is TRBJ2-3 and V is TRBV30, with TRBD1 identical over 8 bases. V lost 0 bases, J lost 4 bases, and 0 bases stayed unmatched. Germline-derived CDR1 and CDR2 are GTSNPN and SVGIG (reference sequence). The CDR3 runs 13 residues. The DNA read from the CDR3 is TGTGCCTGGAGTGTACAGGGGGCAGATACG. The encoded protein is CAWSVQGADT. In full, the CDR3 reads CAWSVQGADTQYF.

Comments on this clone: The junction does not match germline at one end; this may be a read error. The CDR3 end falls 3 residues outside the read, so it is completed with the germline J gene. Other DNA sequences in the sample encode the same CDR3. The chain has TRBV19 and TRBJ1-3; 7 bases are shared with TRBD1. The CDR3 sequence is 17 residues long. CDR1 LNHDA and CDR2 SQIVND come from the germline V gene (reference sequence). This CDR3 reads CASSMEEGGIPGNTIYF. The covered CDR3 bases are TGTGCCAGTAGTATGGAAGAAGGGGGCATCCCTGGAAACACT.

Concerning this clone itself: The read comes to an end 3 residues before the CDR3 does, leaving the germline J gene to fill in the end. The chain is built from TRBV23-1 and TRBJ2-2; D is possibly TRBD2 (5 bases). TRBV23-1 is assigned to the ORF class and has an uncertain function. The V and J ends lost 8 bases and 7 bases respectively, with 20 bases between them. The CDR3 has 15 residues. The CDR3 region is CASGPPGVYGGELFF. The CDR3 DNA, read in part, is TGCGCCAGCGGTCCCCCCGGGGTTTATGGCGGGGAG.

Concerning this clone: The read falls 3 residues short of the CDR3 end, and the missing part is taken from the germline J gene. This CDR3 is also generated by other DNA sequences in the sample. This chain links TRBV19 with TRBJ1-2, with 11 bases matching TRBD1. Germline loops: CDR1 LNHDA, CDR2 SQIVND (reference sequence). The CDR3 is made up of 15 amino acids. Incomplete CDR3 DNA: TGTGCCAGTAGTGAGGACAGGGGGCCCCGCGGGGGC. Protein product: CASSEDRGPRGG. The whole CDR3 protein is CASSEDRGPRGGYTF.

On this clone: The read comes to an end 3 residues before the CDR3 does, leaving the germline J gene to fill in the end. V and J are TRBV7-9 and TRBJ2-7; 8 bases fit TRBD1. This CDR3 contains 15 residues. V lost 9 bases, J lost 6 bases, and 16 bases stayed unmatched. Germline V gene data show CDR1 as SEHNR and CDR2 as FQNEAQ (reference sequence). The CDR3 is CASSFTGQGAFEQYF. The CDR3 DNA, read in part, is TGTGCCAGTAGTTTCACAGGGCAGGGGGCATTCGAG.

As regards this clone: The read comes to an end 3 residues before the CDR3 does, leaving the germline J gene to fill in the end. The V call is TRBV19, the J call TRBJ1-5; 8 nucleotides match TRBD1. Germline trimming cut 5 bases from V and 0 bases from J; bases unmatched to any gene: 6. This CDR3 is 16 amino acids long. CDR1 and CDR2 from the germline V gene are LNHDA and SQIVND (reference sequence). The CDR3 bases that were read are TGTGCCAGTAGTGTACAGGGGGGATATAGCAATCAGCCC. Translation: CASSVQGGYSNQP. The CDR3 in its entirety is CASSVQGGYSNQPQHF.

Of note for this clone: The read gets to within 3 residues of the CDR3 end, and the germline J gene fills in the rest. The rearrangement joins TRBV28 to TRBJ1-2, with 10 bases identical to TRBD1. From germline, CDR1 is MDHEN and CDR2 SYDVKM. This CDR3 region has 16 residues. After removal of 5 bases from V and 5 bases from J, the junction contained 11 bases not matched to a gene. This CDR3 is CASSPLGGDRGYGYTF. CDR3 bases read: TGTGCCAGCAGTCCCCTCGGTGGGGACAGGGGTTATGGC.

Remarks on this clone: The CDR3 end is not reached by the read, which stops 3 residues before it; the germline J gene fills it in. V usage is TRBV5-4 and J usage is TRBJ2-6; no reliable D call. CDR3 size: 13 residues. Germline CDR1 and CDR2: SGHNT and YYREEE (reference sequence). Trimming removed 9 bases at V and 0 bases at J, with 7 bases between. The chain's CDR3 is CAISPSGANVLTF. The covered CDR3 bases are TGTGCCATCTCCCCCTCTGGGGCCAACGTC.

Remarks on this clone: The read ends 3 residues before the CDR3 terminus; that terminus is restored from the germline J gene. V gene TRBV30 combines with J gene TRBJ2-4; D not resolved. The CDR3 covers 13 residues. Germline CDR1 reads GTSNPN; CDR2 reads SVGIG (reference sequence). CDR3 DNA (partial): TGTGCCTGGACAGGTGGAGACAATCAGCCT. Its protein is CAWTGGDNQP. The full CDR3 reads CAWTGGDNQPQYF. Drawing the rest from reference TRBV30 and TRBJ2-4, the complete variable domain is SQTIHQWPATLVQPVGSPLSLECTVEGTSNPNLYWYRQAAGRGLQLLFYSVGIGQISSEVPQNLSASRPQDRQFILSSKKLLLSDSGFYLCAWTGGDNQPQYFGAGTRLSVL.

On this clone itself: Its ends do not fully match the called genes, so a read error is possible. The read ends 3 residues shy of where the CDR3 ends; the end is completed using the germline J gene. V usage is TRBV7-3 and J usage is TRBJ2-1, with a tentative D call TRBD2 (6 bases). The CDR3 extends over 15 amino acids. CDR1 and CDR2 from the germline V gene are SGHTA and FQGTGA. The CDR3 is CSSSSPTLGGSEQFF. The DNA read from the CDR3 is TGTTCCAGCAGCTCTCCGACATTGGGGGGTAGTGAG.

Of note for this clone: The read halts 3 residues ahead of the CDR3 end, with the missing end drawn from the germline J gene. V and J are TRBV7-9 and TRBJ1-2, with 7 bases fitting TRBD1. Germline loops: CDR1 SEHNR, CDR2 FQNEAQ (reference sequence). The CDR3 loop spans 15 amino acids. CDR3 loop: CASSRTGQVTYDYTF. The CDR3 DNA, read in part, is TGTGCCAGCAGCCGGACTGGACAGGTTACCTACGAC.

Points on this clone: At one end, the junction sequence differs from germline, possibly due to a read error. The read ends 3 residues before the CDR3 terminus; that terminus is restored from the germline J gene. V and J are TRBV6-1 and TRBJ2-7; D is unclear. Looked up from germline, CDR1 is MNHNS and CDR2 is SASEGT. This CDR3 contains 13 residues. CDR3 in amino acids: CASREGLSYEQYF. The covered CDR3 bases are TGTGCCAGCAGGGAAGGGCTCTCCTACGAG.

Concerning this clone: The CDR3 end is not reached by the read, which stops 3 residues before it; the germline J gene fills it in. The J gene is TRBJ2-1, the V gene TRBV20-1, with TRBD1 as a possible D gene (5 bases). This CDR3 has 13 amino acids. Germline CDR1 DFQATT, CDR2 SNEGSKA (reference sequence). Trimming took off 0 bases at V and 8 bases at J, with 11 bases between the two ends. CDR3 sequence reads: CSARDGTGYEQFF. The CDR3 bases that were read are TGCAGTGCTAGAGATGGCACAGGTTATGAG.

A word on this clone: The sequence runs out 3 residues before the end of the CDR3; the remainder is reconstructed from the germline J gene. V is TRBV5-6 and J is TRBJ2-3; D gene unclear. This CDR3 comprises 13 residues. The V end was cut by 1 base, the J end by 1 base, with 4 bases between. CDR1 and CDR2 (germline): SGHDT, YYEEEE. CDR3 DNA, as far as it was read: TGTGCCAGCAGCTTGTCAGGCACAGATACG. This codes for CASSLSGTDT. The full CDR3 is CASSLSGTDTQYF.

To note about this clone: The sequenced fragment ends 3 residues before the CDR3 boundary, so the rest is inferred from the germline J gene. V is TRBV19 and J is TRBJ2-1; the D is unclear. The V gene lost 10 bases and the J gene lost 6 bases, with 7 bases spanning the gap. CDR1 and CDR2 (germline): LNHDA, SQIVND (reference sequence). This CDR3 comprises 10 residues. CDR3 protein: CATGSNEQFF. The covered CDR3 bases are TGTGCCACCGGTAGCAATGAG. The full variable domain, with the rest looked up from reference TRBV19 and TRBJ2-1, is DGGITQSPKYLFRKEGQNVTLSCEQNLNHDAMYWYRQDPGQGLRLIYYSQIVNDFQKGDIAEGYSVSREKKESFPLTVTSAQKNPTAFYLCATGSNEQFFGPGTRLTVL.

Concerning this clone: The read finishes 3 residues shy of the CDR3 end, and the germline J gene is used to complete it. The chain combines TRBV5-1 with TRBJ2-3; 7 bases are shared with TRBD1. The V and J ends lost 3 bases and 0 bases, in that order; junction bases with no gene match: 7. This CDR3 has 16 residues. CDR1 SGHRS and CDR2 YFSETQ come from the germline V gene. CDR3 sequence: CASSSITGASTDTQYF. CDR3 DNA, as far as it was read: TGCGCCAGCAGCTCAATCACAGGGGCCAGCACAGATACG.

Points on this clone: The observed sequence ends 3 residues before the CDR3 terminus, with the missing tail filled in from the germline J gene. V usage is TRBV5-1 and J usage is TRBJ2-3, with 9 bases that match TRBD2. Germline lookup yields CDR1 SGHRS and CDR2 YFSETQ. V lost 0 bases and J lost 0; bases outside the gene matches: 2. The CDR3 runs 16 residues. The part of the CDR3 DNA that was read is TGCGCCAGCAGCTTGGAGGCGGGGGGGAGCACAGATACG. It yields the protein CASSLEAGGSTDT. The entire CDR3 reads CASSLEAGGSTDTQYF. The full variable domain, its missing parts supplied by reference TRBV5-1 and TRBJ2-3, is KAGVTQTPRYLIKTRGQQVTLSCSPISGHRSVSWYQQTPGQGLQFLFEYFSETQRNKGNFPGRFSGRQFSNSRSEMNVSTLELGDSALYLCASSLEAGGSTDTQYFGPGTRLTVL.